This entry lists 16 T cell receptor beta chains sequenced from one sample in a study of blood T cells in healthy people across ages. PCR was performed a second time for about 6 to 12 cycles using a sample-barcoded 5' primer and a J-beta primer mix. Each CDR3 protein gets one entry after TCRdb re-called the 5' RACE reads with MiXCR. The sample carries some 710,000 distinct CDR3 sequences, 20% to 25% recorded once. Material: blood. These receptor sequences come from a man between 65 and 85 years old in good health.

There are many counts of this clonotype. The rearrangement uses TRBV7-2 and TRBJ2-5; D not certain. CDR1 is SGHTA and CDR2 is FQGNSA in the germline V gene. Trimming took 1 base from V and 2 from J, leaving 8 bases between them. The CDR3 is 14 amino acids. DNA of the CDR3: TGTGCCAGCAGCTTAGGTCTTCTACAAGAGACCCAGTACTTC. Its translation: CASSLGLLQETQYF. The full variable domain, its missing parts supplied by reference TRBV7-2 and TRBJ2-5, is GAGVSQSPSNKVTEKGKDVELRCDPISGHTALYWYRQSLGQGLEFLIYFQGNSAPDKSGLPSDRFSAERTGGSVSTLTIQRTQQEDSAVYLCASSLGLLQETQYFGPGTRLLVL.

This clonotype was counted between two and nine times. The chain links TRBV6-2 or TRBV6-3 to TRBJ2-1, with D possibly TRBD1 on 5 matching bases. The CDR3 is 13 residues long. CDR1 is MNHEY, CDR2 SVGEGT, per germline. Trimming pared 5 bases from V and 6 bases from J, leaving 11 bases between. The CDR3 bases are TGTGCCAGCAGTCCCGGCCAGGGCAATGAGCAGTTCTTC. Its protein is CASSPGQGNEQFF.

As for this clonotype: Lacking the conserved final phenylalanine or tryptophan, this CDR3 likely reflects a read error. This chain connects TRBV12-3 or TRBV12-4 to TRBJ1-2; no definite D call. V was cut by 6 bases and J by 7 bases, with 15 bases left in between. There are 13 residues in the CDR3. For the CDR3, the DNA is TGTGCCAGCAGCCTGACCGCTGGCGGTGGCTACACCCTC. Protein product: CASSLTAGGGYTL.

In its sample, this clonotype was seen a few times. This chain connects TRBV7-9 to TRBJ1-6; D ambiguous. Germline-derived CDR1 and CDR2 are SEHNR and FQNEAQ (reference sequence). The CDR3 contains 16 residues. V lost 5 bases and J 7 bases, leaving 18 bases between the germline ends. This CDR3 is CASSPSDRGPNSPLHF. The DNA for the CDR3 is TGTGCCAGCAGCCCCTCGGACCGAGGGCCCAATTCACCCCTCCACTTT.

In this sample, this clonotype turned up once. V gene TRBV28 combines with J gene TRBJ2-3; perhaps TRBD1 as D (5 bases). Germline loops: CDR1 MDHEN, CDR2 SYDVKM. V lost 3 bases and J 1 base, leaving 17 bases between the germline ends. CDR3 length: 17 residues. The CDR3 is CASSFRPGSKGTDTQYF. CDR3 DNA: TGTGCCAGCAGTTTTCGGCCAGGGTCTAAGGGCACAGATACGCAGTATTTT. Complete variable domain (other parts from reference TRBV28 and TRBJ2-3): DVKVTQSSRYLVKRTGEKVFLECVQDMDHENMFWYRQDPGLGLRLIYFSYDVKMKEKGDIPEGYSVSREKKERFSLILESASTNQTSMYLCASSFRPGSKGTDTQYFGPGTRLTVL.

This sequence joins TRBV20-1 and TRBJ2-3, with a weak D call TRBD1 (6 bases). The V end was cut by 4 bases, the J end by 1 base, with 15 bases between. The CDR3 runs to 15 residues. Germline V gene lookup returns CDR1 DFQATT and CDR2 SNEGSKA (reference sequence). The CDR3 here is CSANPDRPRTDTQYF. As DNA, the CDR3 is TGCAGTGCTAATCCCGACAGGCCCCGCACAGATACGCAGTATTTT.

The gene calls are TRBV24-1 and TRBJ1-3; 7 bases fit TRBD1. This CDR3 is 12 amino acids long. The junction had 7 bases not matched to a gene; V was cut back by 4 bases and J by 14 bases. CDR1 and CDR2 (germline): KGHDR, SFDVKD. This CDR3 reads CATSETDRSLYF. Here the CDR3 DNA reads TGTGCCACCAGTGAGACGGACAGGAGTTTATATTTT.

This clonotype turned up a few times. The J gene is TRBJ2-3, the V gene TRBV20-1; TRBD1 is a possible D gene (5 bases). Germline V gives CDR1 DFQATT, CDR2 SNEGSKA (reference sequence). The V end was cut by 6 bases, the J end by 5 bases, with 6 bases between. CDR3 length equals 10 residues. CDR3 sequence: CSAQGDTQYF. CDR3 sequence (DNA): TGCAGTGCCCAGGGAGATACGCAGTATTTT.

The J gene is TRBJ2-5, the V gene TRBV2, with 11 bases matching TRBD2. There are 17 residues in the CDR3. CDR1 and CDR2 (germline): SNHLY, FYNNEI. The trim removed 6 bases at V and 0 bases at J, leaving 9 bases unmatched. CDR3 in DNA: TGTGCCAGCAGCAGATCTAGCGGGGGGAACTACCAAGAGACCCAGTACTTC. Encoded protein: CASSRSSGGNYQETQYF.

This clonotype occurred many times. DNA of the CDR3: TGTGCCAGCAGCCAGGGGGCGCAAGAACTAGGCACAGATACGCAGTATTTT. Protein product: CASSQGAQELGTDTQYF. The chain couples TRBV7-2 to TRBJ2-3, with TRBD1 matching over 8 bases. The CDR3 is made up of 17 amino acids. Germline assignment: CDR1 SGHTA and CDR2 FQGNSA. V was pared by 5 bases and J by 1 base, with 11 bases of the junction left unmatched.

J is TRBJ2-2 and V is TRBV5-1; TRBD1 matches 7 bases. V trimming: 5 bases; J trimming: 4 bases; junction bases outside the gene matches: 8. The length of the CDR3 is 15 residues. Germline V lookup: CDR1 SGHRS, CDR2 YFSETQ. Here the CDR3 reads CASSPDRISTGELFF. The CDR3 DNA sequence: TGCGCCAGCAGTCCGGACAGGATTTCCACCGGGGAGCTGTTTTTT. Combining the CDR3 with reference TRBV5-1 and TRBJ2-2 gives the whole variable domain KAGVTQTPRYLIKTRGQQVTLSCSPISGHRSVSWYQQTPGQGLQFLFEYFSETQRNKGNFPGRFSGRQFSNSRSEMNVSTLELGDSALYLCASSPDRISTGELFFGEGSRLTVL.

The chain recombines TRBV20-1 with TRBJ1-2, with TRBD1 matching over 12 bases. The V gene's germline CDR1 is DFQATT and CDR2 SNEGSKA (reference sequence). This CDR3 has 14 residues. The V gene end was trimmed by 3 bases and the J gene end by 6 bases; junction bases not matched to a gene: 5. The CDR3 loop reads CSASGGQGANGYTF. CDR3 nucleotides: TGCAGTGCTAGTGGGGGACAGGGGGCCAATGGCTACACCTTC.

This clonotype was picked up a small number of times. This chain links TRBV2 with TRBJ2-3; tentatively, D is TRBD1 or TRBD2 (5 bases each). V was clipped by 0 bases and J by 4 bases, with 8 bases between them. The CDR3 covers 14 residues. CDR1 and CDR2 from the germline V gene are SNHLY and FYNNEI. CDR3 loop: CASSEARDPDTQYF. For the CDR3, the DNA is TGTGCCAGCAGTGAAGCCCGGGACCCAGATACGCAGTATTTT.

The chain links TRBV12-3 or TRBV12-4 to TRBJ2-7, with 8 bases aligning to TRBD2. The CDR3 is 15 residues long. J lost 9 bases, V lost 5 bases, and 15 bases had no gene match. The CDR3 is CASSKYSGVEGVQYF. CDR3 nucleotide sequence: TGTGCCAGCAGTAAATATAGCGGGGTGGAGGGAGTGCAGTACTTC.

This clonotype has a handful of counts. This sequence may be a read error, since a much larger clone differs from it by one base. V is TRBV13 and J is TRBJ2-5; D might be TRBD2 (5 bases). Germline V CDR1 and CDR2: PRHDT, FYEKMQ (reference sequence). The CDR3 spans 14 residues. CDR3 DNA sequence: TGTCCCAGCAGCTCGGACGGGATTGGAGAGACCCAGTACTTC. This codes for CPSSSDGIGETQYF.

Written as DNA, the CDR3 is TGTGCCAGCAGTCCTAAAGACAGGACTAACTATGGCTACACCTTC. Protein product: CASSPKDRTNYGYTF. The chain couples TRBV27 to TRBJ1-2; the D gene is possibly TRBD1 (6 bases). V lost 5 bases to trimming and J lost 0 bases, with 13 bases between them. The CDR3 sequence is 15 residues long. CDR1 is MNHEY, CDR2 SMNVEV, per germline (reference sequence).